This T cell receptor beta chain was profiled in a study of Ad26.COV2.S vaccination and SARS-CoV-2 variants. Study at large: The vaccine Ad26.COV2.S was put into the muscle once, or twice with 56 days between.

This clone was seen a handful of times. Only in-frame clones appear in the TCRdb table, and some are missing; sequencing was by immunoSEQ multiplex PCR. The table shows a few hundred thousand clones, with over 75% occurring only once. As for treatment: around 19 received Ad26.COV2.S at low or high dose, single or two shots; roughly five received placebo; per-sample allocation not given. Sampling was done on day 63 after the first vaccine or placebo injection. A Boston adult aged 18-55 years was the donor. The administered vaccine (an Ad26 vector) expressed Wuhan-strain SARS-CoV-2 spike. The trim removed 5 bases at V and 3 bases at J, leaving 13 bases unmatched. Germline V gives CDR1 SGHTA, CDR2 FQGNSA. CDR3 length: 16 residues.

Sample: peripheral blood, taken in a trial of Ad26.COV2.S vaccine versus placebo. The chain employs TRBV7-2 and TRBJ2-7; 7 positions agree with TRBD2. This TCR was sampled from a person aged 18-65 years who received the Ad26.COV2.S COVID-19 vaccine or a placebo. The CDR3 DNA sequence: TGTGCCAGCAGCCCACTAACTCTGGGGGGGGACTACGAGCAGTACTTC. It yields the protein CASSPLTLGGDYEQYF.